Listed below are T cell receptor beta chains from one sample, sequenced in a study of human T cells and chemical hapten exposure. TCRdb fed the RACE reads into MiXCR, producing one record per CDR3 protein. The sample holds about 98,000 distinct CDR3 sequences, 10% to 11% seen once. The sample consisted of whole blood, taken in connection with sensitization to the hapten diphenylcyclopropenone (DPC). The source is a woman aged 55-70 years with alopecia areata. Some clones in this sample may be carry-over from other donors' samples. Each CDR3 is given with its conserved first and last residue. Fields, in order: D gene, V gene, clone size, J gene, CDR3 protein, CDR3 DNA. A D gene is named only where the DNA matches it firmly. Clone size is given for some rows only: seen once, a few or many times, or a class if the clone is expanded.

TRBD1	TRBV5-1	many	TRBJ1-3	CASSLRGQGDTIYF	TGCGCCAGCAGCTTGCGCGGACAGGGTGACACCATATATTTT
.	TRBV5-5	many	TRBJ2-5	CASSLQGTFGTQYF	TGTGCCAGCAGCCTACAGGGGACTTTCGGGACCCAGTACTTC
.	TRBV2	.	TRBJ1-1	CASSEGRGSHTEAFF	TGTGCCAGCAGTGAAGGGAGGGGGTCGCACACTGAAGCTTTCTTT
.	TRBV9	many	TRBJ2-3	CASSVEAASSTDTQYF	TGTGCCAGCAGCGTAGAGGCAGCCTCTAGCACAGATACGCAGTATTTT
.	TRBV19	many	TRBJ1-2	CASSRGNANYGYTF	TGTGCCAGTAGTCGAGGGAACGCGAACTATGGCTACACCTTC
.	TRBV7-6	.	TRBJ2-3	CASSPTTQKGDTQYF	TGTGCCAGCAGCCCTACGACCCAAAAGGGTGATACGCAGTATTTT
.	TRBV29-1	many	TRBJ2-1	CSVARYNEQFF	TGCAGCGTTGCCCGTTACAATGAGCAGTTCTTC
.	TRBV12-3/TRBV12-4	many	TRBJ1-6	CASRTTRLSPLHF	TGTGCCAGCAGAACGACAAGGCTTTCACCCCTCCACTTT
.	TRBV6-1	many	TRBJ2-2	CASSFSQGSGELFF	TGTGCCAGCAGCTTCTCCCAGGGTTCCGGGGAGCTGTTTTTT
.	TRBV6-2/TRBV6-3	few	TRBJ2-2	CASSLGVQGRRGELFF	TGTGCCAGCAGCCTAGGGGTGCAGGGCCGCCGAGGGGAGCTGTTTTTT
TRBD1	TRBV2	few	TRBJ1-2	CASRGDRVNYGYTF	TGTGCCAGCAGGGGGGACAGGGTGAACTATGGCTACACCTTC
TRBD2	TRBV12-3/TRBV12-4	many	TRBJ2-1	CASSGTSGYNEQFF	TGTGCCAGCAGCGGGACTAGCGGATACAATGAGCAGTTCTTC
TRBD1	TRBV12-3/TRBV12-4	many	TRBJ2-6	CASSDRGPGANVLTF	TGTGCCAGCTCGGACAGGGGGCCTGGGGCCAACGTCCTGACTTTC
.	TRBV6-1	few	TRBJ2-1	CASSEDFHEQFF	TGTGCCAGCAGTGAAGATTTCCATGAGCAGTTCTTC
TRBD2	TRBV7-2	many	TRBJ2-7	CASSSTGTSGLPYEQYF	TGTGCCAGCAGCTCGACCGGGACTAGCGGGCTACCCTACGAGCAGTACTTC
.	TRBV30	many	TRBJ1-1	CACPDSSNTEAFF	TGTGCCTGTCCGGACAGCTCAAACACTGAAGCTTTCTTT
TRBD1	TRBV7-6	.	TRBJ2-2	CASSSRQGRNTGELFF	TGTGCCAGCAGCTCCCGACAGGGGAGGAACACCGGGGAGCTGTTTTTT
.	TRBV9	few	TRBJ1-2	CASSLTRSSYGYTF	TGTGCCAGCAGCCTTACACGGTCATCCTATGGCTACACCTTC
.	TRBV11-2	few	TRBJ2-1	CASSYSPGPPMNEQFF	TGTGCCAGCAGCTATTCCCCGGGACCACCCATGAATGAGCAGTTCTTC
.	TRBV20-1	many	TRBJ2-1	CSARVAKPLAPEQFF	TGCAGTGCTAGAGTCGCCAAACCTTTAGCGCCTGAGCAGTTCTTC
TRBD1	TRBV27	many	TRBJ2-5	CASGTGGTETQYF	TGTGCCAGCGGGACAGGGGGTACCGAGACCCAGTACTTC
TRBD1	TRBV5-1	.	TRBJ1-2	CASSWGTGEYGYTF	TGCGCCAGCAGCTGGGGGACAGGGGAGTATGGCTACACCTTC
.	TRBV11-2	many	TRBJ1-1	CASSSSGGMVNTEAFF	TGTGCCAGCAGCTCATCCGGGGGAATGGTGAACACTGAAGCTTTCTTT
.	TRBV11-2	few	TRBJ2-5	CASSLMQETQYF	TGTGCCAGCAGCCTGATGCAAGAGACCCAGTACTTC
.	TRBV10-3	many	TRBJ2-5	CAISESQGQETQYF	TGTGCCATCAGTGAGTCCCAGGGCCAAGAGACCCAGTACTTC
.	TRBV12-3/TRBV12-4	many	TRBJ2-1	CASIIQAWGGTDSEQFF	TGTGCCAGCATTATTCAGGCGTGGGGGGGCACCGATTCGGAGCAGTTCTTC
TRBD2	TRBV7-9	.	TRBJ2-7	CASSSPGTSGASYEQYF	TGTGCCAGCAGCAGTCCCGGGACTAGCGGGGCCTCCTACGAGCAGTACTTC
TRBD1	TRBV5-1	many	TRBJ2-5	CASSSRDRGQETQYF	TGCGCCAGCAGCAGCCGGGACAGGGGTCAAGAGACCCAGTACTTC
TRBD1	TRBV5-1	many	TRBJ2-1	CASSFGTGPYYNEQFF	TGCGCCAGCAGCTTCGGGACAGGGCCCTACTACAATGAGCAGTTCTTC
.	TRBV30	many	TRBJ1-5	CAWRLSSGGPQHF	TGTGCCTGGAGGCTTTCCTCGGGGGGGCCCCAGCATTTT
.	TRBV11-1	many	TRBJ2-7	CASSPRRQPYEQYF	TGTGCCAGCAGCCCACGGCGACAGCCCTACGAGCAGTACTTC
.	TRBV6-1	many	TRBJ1-4	CASSDGGSNEKLFF	TGTGCCAGCAGTGATGGAGGGTCTAATGAAAAACTGTTTTTT
.	TRBV29-1	few	TRBJ1-2	CSVEYTGYGYTF	TGCAGCGTTGAATATACCGGGTATGGCTACACCTTC